Each of the 23 T cell receptor beta chains below was sequenced from the same sample in a study of blood T cell repertoires in COVID-19. Here immunoSEQ multiplex PCR was the method, and the copy in TCRdb shows in-frame clones only, minus some. Of around 230,000 clones listed, about 80% are singletons. Sequencing was carried out using peripheral blood. These receptors were obtained from an elderly woman with acute or convalescent COVID-19.

The chain joins TRBV5-1 to TRBJ1-6; D uncertain. The CDR3 sequence is 14 residues long. Trimming removed 3 bases from V and 7 bases from J, with 11 bases in between. Germline V gene sequence: CDR1 SGHRS, CDR2 YFSETQ. The CDR3 nucleotides are TGCGCCAGCAGCTCCGAGGGTTCCAATTCACCCCTCCACTTT. It translates to CASSSEGSNSPLHF.

The chain uses TRBV9 and TRBJ2-1; weak D call: TRBD2 (5 bases). Per the germline V gene, CDR1 is SGDLS and CDR2 is YYNGEE. CDR3 length equals 13 residues. Trimming removed 4 bases from V and 9 bases from J, with 14 bases in between. For the CDR3, the DNA is TGTGCCAGCAGCCCTAAGAGTGAGGGTGAGCAGTTCTTC. Translated, it gives CASSPKSEGEQFF. The full variable domain, rest sourced from reference TRBV9 and TRBJ2-1, is DSGVTQTPKHLITATGQRVTLRCSPRSGDLSVYWYQQSLDQGLQFLIQYYNGEERAKGNILERFSAQQFPDLHSELNLSSLELGDSALYFCASSPKSEGEQFFGPGTRLTVL.

This chain connects TRBV2 to TRBJ1-2; 9 bases are shared with TRBD1. Germline CDR1 reads SNHLY; CDR2 reads FYNNEI. The CDR3 has 14 residues. The V gene end was trimmed by 3 bases and the J gene end by 2 bases; junction bases not matched to a gene: 1. In DNA form, the CDR3 reads TGTGCCAGCAGTGAGGGGACAGGGAACTATGGCTACACCTTC. It encodes CASSEGTGNYGYTF.

This CDR3 is CASSPSGTGDETQYF. The CDR3 nucleotides are TGTGCCAGCAGCCCTTCCGGGACAGGGGACGAGACCCAGTACTTC. V is TRBV9 and J is TRBJ2-5; 10 bases map to TRBD1. This CDR3 spans 15 amino acids. Trimming removed 4 bases from V and 5 bases from J; junction bases left unmatched: 8. The germline V gene encodes CDR1 SGDLS and CDR2 YYNGEE.

This clone showed up just a few times. This chain links TRBV5-4 with TRBJ1-6; 11 bases agree with TRBD1. Unmatched junction bases numbered 5, after V lost 4 bases and J lost 5 bases. CDR3 length equals 16 residues. Looked up from germline, CDR1 is SGHNT and CDR2 is YYREEE (reference sequence). CDR3 in amino acids: CASSRGTGGNNSPLHF. The CDR3 DNA follows: TGTGCCAGCAGCCGTGGGACAGGGGGTAATAATTCACCCCTCCACTTT.

The chain links TRBV27 to TRBJ2-3; D unresolved. The length of the CDR3 is 12 residues. V lost 4 bases and J lost 3, with 5 bases in between. The V gene's germline CDR1 is MNHEY and CDR2 SMNVEV (reference sequence). The CDR3 is CASSSRTDTQYF. The CDR3 nucleotides read TGTGCCAGCAGTTCCCGGACAGATACGCAGTATTTT.

The chain joins TRBV9 to TRBJ1-5; D is perhaps TRBD1 (5 bases). The CDR3 runs 14 residues. Trimming took 0 bases from V and 4 from J, leaving 8 bases between them. The germline V gene encodes CDR1 SGDLS and CDR2 YYNGEE. In nucleotides, the CDR3 is TGTGCCAGCAGCGTAGGGGGGGGAAATCAGCCCCAGCATTTT. It translates to CASSVGGGNQPQHF.

V and J are TRBV2 and TRBJ2-7; TRBD2 matches at 8 bases. Germline assignment: CDR1 SNHLY and CDR2 FYNNEI. This CDR3 region has 13 residues. With 5 bases clipped from V and 5 bases from J, the junction kept 5 bases outside the gene matches. In DNA form, the CDR3 reads TGTGCCAGCAGTACCGGGACTAGTAACGAGCAGTACTTC. Translated, it gives CASSTGTSNEQYF. Combining the CDR3 with reference TRBV2 and TRBJ2-7 gives the whole variable domain EPEVTQTPSHQVTQMGQEVILRCVPISNHLYFYWYRQILGQKVEFLVSFYNNEISEKSEIFDDQFSVERPDGSNFTLKIRSTKLEDSAMYFCASSTGTSNEQYFGPGTRLTVT.

This chain joins TRBV4-1 and TRBJ1-4, with D tentatively TRBD1 (6 bases). V lost 4 bases and J lost 2, with 8 bases in between. In germline, CDR1 is MGHRA, CDR2 YSYEKL. The CDR3 sequence is 14 residues long. CDR3 DNA sequence: TGCGCCAGCAGCCCACAGGGCACTAATGAAAAACTGTTTTTT. Its protein product is CASSPQGTNEKLFF.

The V gene is TRBV15, the J gene TRBJ1-2, with 9 nucleotides matching TRBD1. The CDR3 has 15 amino acids. Per germline, CDR1 LNHNV and CDR2 YYDKDF (reference sequence). V lost 5 bases and J lost 7; bases outside the gene matches: 11. CDR3 coding DNA: TGTGCCACCAGCCCCCGCGGGACAGGGCGTTCTGGCTACACCTTC. Residues: CATSPRGTGRSGYTF.

This chain joins TRBV24-1 and TRBJ2-7; maybe TRBD1 (5 bases). Germline lookup yields CDR1 KGHDR and CDR2 SFDVKD. The CDR3 contains 16 residues. V lost 3 bases and J 2 bases, leaving 16 bases between the germline ends. Here the CDR3 reads CATSDRDSYNAYEQYF. CDR3 sequence (DNA): TGTGCCACCAGTGATCGTGACAGCTACAACGCCTACGAGCAGTACTTC.

Turning to this clone: The same CDR3 is also encoded by other DNA sequences in this sample. J is TRBJ2-2 and V is TRBV5-1, with 8 bases lining up with TRBD1. V was pared by 3 bases and J by 0 bases, with 4 bases of the junction left unmatched. CDR3 length: 16 amino acids. Germline-derived CDR1 and CDR2 are SGHRS and YFSETQ. The CDR3 nucleotides read TGCGCCAGCAGCTCTGGACAGGGCACGAACACCGGGGAGCTGTTTTTT. Residues: CASSSGQGTNTGELFF. Based on the CDR3 plus reference TRBV5-1 and TRBJ2-2, the full variable domain is KAGVTQTPRYLIKTRGQQVTLSCSPISGHRSVSWYQQTPGQGLQFLFEYFSETQRNKGNFPGRFSGRQFSNSRSEMNVSTLELGDSALYLCASSSGQGTNTGELFFGEGSRLTVL.

This chain connects TRBV6-5 to TRBJ1-5; D is undetermined. Trimming took off 6 bases at V and 5 bases at J, with 11 bases between the two ends. This CDR3 contains 13 residues. In germline, CDR1 is MNHEY, CDR2 SVGAGI. Written as DNA, the CDR3 is TGTGCCAGCAGGGAGGGTGCGGATCAGCCCCAGCATTTT. Protein: CASREGADQPQHF.

This rearrangement joins TRBV11-2 to TRBJ2-3, with TRBD1 identical over 9 bases. The CDR3 totals 15 residues. Germline values: CDR1 SGHAT, CDR2 FQNNGV. Trimming cost V 6 bases and J 3 bases; bases outside gene matches: 7. The CDR3 bases are TGTGCCAGCAGACAACAGGGGGCTCGGACAGATACGCAGTATTTT. It translates to CASRQQGARTDTQYF. Variable domain in full (rest from reference TRBV11-2 and TRBJ2-3): EAGVAQSPRYKIIEKRQSVAFWCNPISGHATLYWYQQILGQGPKLLIQFQNNGVVDDSQLPKDRFSAERLKGVDSTLKIQPAKLEDSAVYLCASRQQGARTDTQYFGPGTRLTVL.

About this clone: Because the CDR3's place on the DNA is in doubt, the DNA is left out and the CDR3 is given as listed by TCRdb. The CDR3 loop is CASILDRIRNEQFF. The chain combines TRBV6-5 with TRBJ2-1; the table's D gene call, TRBD1, was not cross checked with the DNA. The CDR3 comprises 14 residues, both ends counted. Per the germline V gene, CDR1 is MNHEY and CDR2 is SVGAGI.

This clone was seen a single time. This chain joins TRBV5-8 and TRBJ2-7; 8 bases match TRBD1. Germline CDR1 reads SGHTS; CDR2 reads YDEGEE. CDR3 length equals 15 residues. Trimming took 4 bases from V and 3 from J; bases not matched to a gene: 9. CDR3 DNA: TGTGCCAGCAGCCGCCGGGACAGGTGGGGCTACGAGCAGTACTTC. This sequence encodes CASSRRDRWGYEQYF.

The genes are TRBV3-1 (or the pseudogene TRBV3-2) and TRBJ2-5; TRBD1 matches 8 bases. CDR3 length: 14 amino acids. With 1 base clipped from V and 5 bases from J, the junction kept 3 bases outside the gene matches. Germline V gene lookup returns CDR1 LGHDT and CDR2 YNNKEL (reference sequence). CDR3 residues: CASSQAGGLETQYF. DNA of the CDR3: TGTGCCAGCAGCCAAGCAGGGGGCTTGGAGACCCAGTACTTC.

This rearrangement joins TRBV7-8 to TRBJ2-2, with D perhaps matching TRBD1 (6 bases). In germline, CDR1 is SGHVS, CDR2 FQNEAQ. This CDR3 has 14 amino acids. V was trimmed by 5 bases and J by 5 bases, leaving 12 bases between them. CDR3 amino acids: CASSPGHSTGELFF. In DNA, the CDR3 is TGTGCCAGCAGCCCGGGACACTCAACCGGGGAGCTGTTTTTT.

The J gene is TRBJ1-4, the V gene TRBV27, with D perhaps matching TRBD1 (6 bases). Trimming took 3 bases from V and 7 from J, leaving 12 bases between them. In germline, CDR1 is MNHEY, CDR2 SMNVEV (reference sequence). The length of the CDR3 is 14 residues. The CDR3 nucleotides read TGTGCCAGCAGTTTTGGGGGCCTAGGTGAAAAACTGTTTTTT. Amino acid sequence: CASSFGGLGEKLFF.

The rearrangement joins TRBV27 to TRBJ2-1; 9 nucleotides match TRBD1. V gave up 3 bases and J gave up 6 bases; unmatched junction bases: 9. The germline CDR1 and CDR2 sequences are MNHEY and SMNVEV (reference sequence). The CDR3 loop spans 16 amino acids. The CDR3 loop reads CASSFEPPGQGNEQFF. CDR3 nucleotides: TGTGCCAGCAGTTTTGAACCCCCGGGACAGGGCAATGAGCAGTTCTTC.

Regarding this clone: The sample has other DNA sequences that encode this CDR3 too. The CDR3 reads CASSLAGGETQYF. The CDR3 nucleotides read TGCGCCAGCAGCTTGGCCGGGGGGGAGACCCAGTACTTC. The chain carries TRBV5-1 and TRBJ2-5; 7 nucleotides agree with TRBD2. The CDR3 is made up of 13 amino acids. CDR1 is SGHRS and CDR2 is YFSETQ in the germline V gene. Losses at the gene ends were 0 bases for V and 5 bases for J; bases not matched to a gene: 1.

The chain couples TRBV20-1 to TRBJ2-7, with a tentative D call TRBD1 (6 bases). This CDR3 is 11 amino acids long. Germline CDR1 is DFQATT and CDR2 is SNEGSKA (reference sequence). The ends were cut back, 4 bases at V and 4 bases at J, with 8 bases in the middle. CDR3 DNA sequence: TGCAGTGCTACCCAGGGGTACGAGCAGTACTTC. Protein: CSATQGYEQYF.

J is TRBJ2-7 and V is TRBV7-9; 8 bases agree with TRBD1. The CDR3 loop spans 15 amino acids. J was trimmed by 5 bases and V by 5 bases; bases with no gene match: 11. The germline V gene encodes CDR1 SEHNR and CDR2 FQNEAQ (reference sequence). CDR3 loop: CASSPWTGLVHEQYF. For the CDR3, the DNA is TGTGCCAGCAGCCCCTGGACAGGGCTCGTTCACGAGCAGTACTTC. The complete variable domain, with remaining parts taken from reference TRBV7-9 and TRBJ2-7, reads DTGVSQNPRHKITKRGQNVTFRCDPISEHNRLYWYRQTLGQGPEFLTYFQNEAQLEKSRLLSDRFSAERPKGSFSTLEIQRTEQGDSAMYLCASSPWTGLVHEQYFGPGTRLTVT.